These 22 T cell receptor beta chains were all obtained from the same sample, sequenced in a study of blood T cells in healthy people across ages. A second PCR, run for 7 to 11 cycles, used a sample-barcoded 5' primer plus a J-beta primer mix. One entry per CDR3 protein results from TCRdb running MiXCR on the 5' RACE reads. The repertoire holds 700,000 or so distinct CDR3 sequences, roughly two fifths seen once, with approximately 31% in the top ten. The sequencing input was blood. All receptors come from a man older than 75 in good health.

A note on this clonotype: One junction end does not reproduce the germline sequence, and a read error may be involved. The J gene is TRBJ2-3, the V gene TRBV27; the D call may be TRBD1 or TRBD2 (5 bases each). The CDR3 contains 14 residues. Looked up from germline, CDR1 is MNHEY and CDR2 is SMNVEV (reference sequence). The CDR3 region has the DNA TGTGCCTGCAGTTTCGGGGCTAGCACAGATACGCAGTATTTT. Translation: CACSFGASTDTQYF.

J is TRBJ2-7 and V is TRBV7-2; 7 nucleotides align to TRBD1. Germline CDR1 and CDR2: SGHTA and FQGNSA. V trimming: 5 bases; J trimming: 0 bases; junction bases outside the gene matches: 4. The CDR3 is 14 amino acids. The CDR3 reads CASSQTGSSYEQYF. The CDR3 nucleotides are TGTGCCAGCAGCCAGACAGGGAGCTCCTACGAGCAGTACTTC. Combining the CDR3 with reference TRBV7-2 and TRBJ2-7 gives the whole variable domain GAGVSQSPSNKVTEKGKDVELRCDPISGHTALYWYRQSLGQGLEFLIYFQGNSAPDKSGLPSDRFSAERTGGSVSTLTIQRTQQEDSAVYLCASSQTGSSYEQYFGPGTRLTVT.

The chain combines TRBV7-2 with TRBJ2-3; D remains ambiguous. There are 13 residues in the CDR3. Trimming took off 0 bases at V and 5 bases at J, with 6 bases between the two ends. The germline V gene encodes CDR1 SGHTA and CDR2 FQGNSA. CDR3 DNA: TGTGCCAGCAGCTTAGCGAGTGTAGATACGCAGTATTTT. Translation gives CASSLASVDTQYF.

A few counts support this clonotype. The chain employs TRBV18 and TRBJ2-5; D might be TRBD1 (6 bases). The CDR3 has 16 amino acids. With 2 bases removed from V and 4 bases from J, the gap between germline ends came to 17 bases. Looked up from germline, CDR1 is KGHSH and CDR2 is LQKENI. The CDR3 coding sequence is TGTGCCAGCTCACCAGTCCCAGGGGTTAAAGGAGAGACCCAGTACTTC. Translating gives CASSPVPGVKGETQYF. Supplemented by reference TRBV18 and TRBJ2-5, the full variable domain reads NAGVMQNPRHLVRRRGQEARLRCSPMKGHSHVYWYRQLPEEGLKFMVYLQKENIIDESGMPKERFSAEFPKEGPSILRIQQVVRGDSAAYFCASSPVPGVKGETQYFGPGTRLLVL.

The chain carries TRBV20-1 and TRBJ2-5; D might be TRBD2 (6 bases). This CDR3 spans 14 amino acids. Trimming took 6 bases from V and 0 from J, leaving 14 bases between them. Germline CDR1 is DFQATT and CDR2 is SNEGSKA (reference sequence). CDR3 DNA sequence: TGCAGTGCCAAACTAGCCTTGTACCAAGAGACCCAGTACTTC. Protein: CSAKLALYQETQYF.

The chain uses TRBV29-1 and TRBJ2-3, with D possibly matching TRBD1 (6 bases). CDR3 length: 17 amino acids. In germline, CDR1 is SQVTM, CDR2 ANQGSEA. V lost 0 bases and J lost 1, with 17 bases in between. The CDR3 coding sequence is TGCAGCGTTGAAGATCCCCGGACAGAGGTACGCACAGATACGCAGTATTTT. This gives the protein CSVEDPRTEVRTDTQYF.

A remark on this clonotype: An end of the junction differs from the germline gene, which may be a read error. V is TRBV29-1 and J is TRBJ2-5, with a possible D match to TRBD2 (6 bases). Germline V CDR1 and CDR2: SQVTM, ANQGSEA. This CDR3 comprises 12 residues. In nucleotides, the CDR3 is TGTAGCGGCGCCATTGGCCAAGAGACCCAGTACTTC. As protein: CSGAIGQETQYF.

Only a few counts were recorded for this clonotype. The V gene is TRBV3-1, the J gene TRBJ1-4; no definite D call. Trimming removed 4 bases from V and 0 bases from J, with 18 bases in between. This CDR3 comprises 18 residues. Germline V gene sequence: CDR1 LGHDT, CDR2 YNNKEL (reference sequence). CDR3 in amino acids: CASSLHSRVGSTNEKLFF. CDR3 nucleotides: TGTGCCAGCAGCCTTCATTCGAGGGTAGGATCAACTAATGAAAAACTGTTTTTT.

CDR3 region: CASSQEPTSSYEQYF. Written as DNA, the CDR3 is TGTGCCAGCAGCCAAGAGCCCACAAGCTCCTACGAGCAGTACTTC. The chain links TRBV3-1 to TRBJ2-7, with D hard to call. Deletions cut 0 bases from V and 0 bases from J, with 9 bases between. The CDR3 totals 15 residues. In germline, CDR1 is LGHDT, CDR2 YNNKEL (reference sequence).

In nucleotides, the CDR3 is TGCGCCAGCAGCCGATCCGGACAGCGCTCTGGGGCCAACGTCCTGACTTTC. Protein sequence: CASSRSGQRSGANVLTF. V usage is TRBV4-1 and J usage is TRBJ2-6; D perhaps matches TRBD1 (6 bases). The CDR3 extends over 17 amino acids. Germline CDR1 and CDR2: MGHRA and YSYEKL. V lost 4 bases and J lost 0, with 13 bases in between.

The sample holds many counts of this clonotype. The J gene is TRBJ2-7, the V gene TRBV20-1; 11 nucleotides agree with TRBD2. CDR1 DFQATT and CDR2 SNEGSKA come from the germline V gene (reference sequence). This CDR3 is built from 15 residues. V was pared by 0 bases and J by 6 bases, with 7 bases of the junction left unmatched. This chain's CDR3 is CSARDQLAGAGEQYF. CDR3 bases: TGCAGTGCTAGAGACCAACTAGCGGGGGCCGGCGAGCAGTACTTC.

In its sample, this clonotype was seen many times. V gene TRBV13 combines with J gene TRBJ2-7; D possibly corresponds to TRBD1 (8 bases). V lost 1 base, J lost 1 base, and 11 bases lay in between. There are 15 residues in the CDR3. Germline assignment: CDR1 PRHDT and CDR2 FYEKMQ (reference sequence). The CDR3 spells CASSLEQGGSYEQYF. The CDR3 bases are TGTGCCAGCAGCTTAGAACAGGGGGGGTCCTACGAGCAGTACTTC. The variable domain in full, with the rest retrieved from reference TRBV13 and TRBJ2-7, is AAGVIQSPRHLIKEKRETATLKCYPIPRHDTVYWYQQGPGQDPQFLISFYEKMQSDKGSIPDRFSAQQFSDYHSELNMSSLELGDSALYFCASSLEQGGSYEQYFGPGTRLTVT.

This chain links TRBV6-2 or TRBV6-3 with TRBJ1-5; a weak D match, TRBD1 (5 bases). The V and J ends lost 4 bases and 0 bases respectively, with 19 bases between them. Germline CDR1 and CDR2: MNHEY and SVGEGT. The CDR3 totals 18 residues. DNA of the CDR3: TGTGCCAGCAGTTTCTCACCTAGCGGGAGGGGTAGCAATCAGCCCCAGCATTTT. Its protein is CASSFSPSGRGSNQPQHF.

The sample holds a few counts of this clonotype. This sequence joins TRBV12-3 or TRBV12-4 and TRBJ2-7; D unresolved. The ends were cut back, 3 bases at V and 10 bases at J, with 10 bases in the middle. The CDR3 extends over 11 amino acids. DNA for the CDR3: TGTGCCAGCAGTTTCACGGAAAACCAGTACTTC. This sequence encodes CASSFTENQYF.

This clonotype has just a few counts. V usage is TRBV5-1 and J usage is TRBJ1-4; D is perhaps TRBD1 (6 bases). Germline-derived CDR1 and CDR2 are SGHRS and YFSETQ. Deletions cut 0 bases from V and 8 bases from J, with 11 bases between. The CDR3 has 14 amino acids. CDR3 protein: CASSLDRVNEKLFF. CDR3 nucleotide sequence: TGCGCCAGCAGCTTGGACAGGGTTAACGAAAAACTGTTTTTT.

The CDR3 loop reads CASSQDLNSLNLGYF. Here the CDR3 DNA reads TGCGCCAGCAGCCAAGATTTGAATAGCCTAAATTTGGGGTACTTC. V and J are TRBV4-3 and TRBJ2-5; no reliable D call. The CDR3 has 15 amino acids. The V end lost 0 bases, the J end lost 13 bases, and 21 bases lay between the germline ends. Germline values: CDR1 LGHNA, CDR2 YSLEER.

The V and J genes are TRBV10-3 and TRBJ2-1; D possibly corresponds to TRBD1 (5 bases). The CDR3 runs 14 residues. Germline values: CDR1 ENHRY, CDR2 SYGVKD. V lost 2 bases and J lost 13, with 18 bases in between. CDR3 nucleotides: TGTGCCATCAGTGAGCACTCGGACAAAGAGACCCAGTTCTTC. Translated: CAISEHSDKETQFF.

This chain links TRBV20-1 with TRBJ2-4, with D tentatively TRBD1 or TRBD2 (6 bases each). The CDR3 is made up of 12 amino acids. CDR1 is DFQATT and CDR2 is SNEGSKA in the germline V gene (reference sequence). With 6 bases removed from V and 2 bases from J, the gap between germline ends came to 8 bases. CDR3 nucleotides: TGCAGTGCAGGGGGGACCAAAAACATTCAGTACTTC. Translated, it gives CSAGGTKNIQYF.

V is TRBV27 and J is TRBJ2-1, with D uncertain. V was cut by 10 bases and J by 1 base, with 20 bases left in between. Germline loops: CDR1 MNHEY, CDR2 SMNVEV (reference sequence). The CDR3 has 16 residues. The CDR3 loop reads CAISRGGRVSYNEQFF. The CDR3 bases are TGTGCCATCTCACGTGGCGGTAGGGTTTCCTACAATGAGCAGTTCTTC.

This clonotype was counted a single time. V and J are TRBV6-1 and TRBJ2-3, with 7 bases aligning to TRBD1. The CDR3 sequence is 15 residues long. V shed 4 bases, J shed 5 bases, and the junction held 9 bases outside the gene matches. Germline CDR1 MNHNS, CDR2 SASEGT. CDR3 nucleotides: TGTGCCAGCAGTGCCCGGACAGGTGCCCAAGATACGCAGTATTTT. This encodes CASSARTGAQDTQYF.

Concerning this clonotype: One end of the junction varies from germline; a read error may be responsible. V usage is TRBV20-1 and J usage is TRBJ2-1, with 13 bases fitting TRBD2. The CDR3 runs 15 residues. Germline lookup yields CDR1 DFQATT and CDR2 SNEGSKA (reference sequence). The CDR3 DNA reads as TGTAGTGCTATCGGACTAGCGGGAGTTCAGGGCGAGCAGTTCTTC. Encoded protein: CSAIGLAGVQGEQFF.

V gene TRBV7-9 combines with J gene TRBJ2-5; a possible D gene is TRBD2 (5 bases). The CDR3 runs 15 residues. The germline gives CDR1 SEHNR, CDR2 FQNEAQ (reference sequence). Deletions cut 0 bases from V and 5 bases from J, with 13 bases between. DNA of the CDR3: TGTGCCAGCAGCTTAGCGAAAGGGCGAGGGGAGACCCAGTACTTC. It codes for CASSLAKGRGETQYF. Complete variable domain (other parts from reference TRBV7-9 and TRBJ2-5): DTGVSQNPRHKITKRGQNVTFRCDPISEHNRLYWYRQTLGQGPEFLTYFQNEAQLEKSRLLSDRFSAERPKGSFSTLEIQRTEQGDSAMYLCASSLAKGRGETQYFGPGTRLLVL.